This T cell receptor (beta chain) is from a study of blood T cell repertoires in COVID-19 (dated by TCRdb to 2020 to 2021). Context from the whole study: Collaborator samples came from the United States, Italy and Spain and covered acute and convalescent phases of COVID-19. Sample metadata almost always included a de-identified subject ID, COVID-19 status, age in years and sex. The repertoires were released in a freely available public database meant as a resource for research on the immune response to SARS-CoV-2. The samples were drawn from the first 160 participants of the ongoing ImmuneRACE study and from 950 to 1,500 subjects provided by 6 global collaborators. The dataset comprised deeply sampled blood TCRbeta repertoires from subjects exposed to, actively infected with, or recovered from COVID-19. The prospective study material was composed of cDNA or gDNA derived from T cells, B-cell-depleted T cells, or PBMCs. Where HLA class I and class II types were available, the types were taken from metadata supplied by the sample provider, not from assay-based typing.

The immunoSEQ Assay, a bias-controlled multiplex PCR, was used to amplify TCRbeta CDR3 regions from genomic DNA. The study's processing was this. Nucleated cell counts per sample were estimated from amplification of reference gene primers within the assay. To quantify the absolute abundance of each unique TCRbeta CDR3 rearrangement, sequence reads were collapsed and filtered. For each sample, productive Simpson clonality was calculated by taking the square root of Simpson's diversity index across productive rearrangements. The table was pulled from immuneACCESS by TCRdb, which kept in-frame rearrangements only. Such tables lose some clones; where checked, under half of the loss comes from unresolved V genes, and the rest has no known cause. The DNA was the basis for D and trimming; V, J and clone size are from that table. Across this sample there are over 150,000 clones, with 88% seen only once. The top ten clonotypes cover roughly 10% of the sample.

Inclusive of the bounding cysteine and phenylalanine, the CDR3 is 19 residues long. Only CDR3 DNA is held: 57 bases, read in frame from base 1. Unmatched junction bases come to 10, with V trimmed by 3 bases and J by 0 bases. The germline V gene sets CDR1 to MDHEN and CDR2 to SYDVKM. Participants in the prospective study were aged roughly 18 to 100 years, lived in about two dozen United States geographic areas, and enrolled through a virtual design. In the prospective study, cohorts were assigned on the basis of participant-reported clinical history obtained from a screening survey and a study questionnaire. ImmuneRACE Cohort 3 recovered participants were defined by two consecutive negative NP/OP PCR tests, healthcare professional clearance, or symptom resolution. Mobile phlebotomists in the prospective study collected whole blood, serum and a nasopharyngeal or oropharyngeal swab from every participant. Participants in the prospective study had the option to provide additional blood draws and questionnaires over a roughly 2-month period. Before DNA extraction, prospective study blood samples were shipped either frozen or at room temperature.

Overall study results and their limits: The quantity of clinical and demographic metadata differed by source and by participant and was supplied without curation.

Details on this clone: The target of this receptor is not known. No much larger clone exists at a distance of one base, and base qualities are not known.

Sequencing was performed on PBMCs or T cells enriched from blood (not recorded which). This TCR was sampled from a woman aged 18-35 years who had recovered from COVID-19. Recombination joined TRBV28 with TRBJ2-1; TRBD1 aligns with 11 central bases. The CDR3 loop reads CASSLVWGQGGFSYNEQFF. The DNA sequence is TGTGCCAGCAGTTTGGTGTGGGGACAGGGGGGCTTCTCCTACAATGAGCAGTTCTTC.